The T cell receptor beta chain described here comes from a study of early T cells in non-severe SARS-CoV-2 infection. In the library, individual cDNA molecules carried attached unique molecular identifiers. TCRdb processed the 5' RACE reads anew with MiXCR; each CDR3 protein has one entry. The table includes about 72,000 distinct CDR3 sequences, 9.1% detected once. This clonotype was counted at least ten times. V lost 5 bases, J lost 5 bases, and 8 bases stayed unmatched. Germline CDR1 SGHVS, CDR2 FNYEAQ. The CDR3 runs 15 residues. This TCR derives from an adult who was a healthcare worker with PCR-confirmed SARS-CoV-2 infection or an uninfected control (not recorded which). The J gene is TRBJ2-1, the V gene TRBV7-6, with 8 bases that match TRBD2. Source material: whole blood. CDR3 in amino acids: CASSPQVAGHNEQFF. CDR3 DNA: TGTGCCAGCAGCCCCCAGGTAGCGGGGCACAATGAGCAGTTCTTC.